This entry lists 5 T cell receptor beta chains sequenced from one sample in a study of human thymus T cells. The table came from immunoSEQ multiplex PCR; TCRdb's copy has only in-frame clones and leaves some out. The data show 45,000 to 50,000 clones, with 95% seen just once and approximately 0.17% held by the top ten. The specimen was blood. The source of these receptors is a girl less than two years old with a congenital heart defect but otherwise immunologically healthy.

This chain links TRBV19 with TRBJ2-3, with TRBD1 matching 9 bases. Per germline, CDR1 LNHDA and CDR2 SQIVND (reference sequence). The CDR3 totals 17 residues. V lost 5 bases to trimming and J lost 4 bases; unmatched junction nucleotides: 13. The CDR3 is CASSSRDREERADTQYF. The CDR3, as DNA: TGTGCCAGTAGTTCCCGGGACAGGGAGGAAAGGGCAGATACGCAGTATTTT.

The chain couples TRBV7-9 to TRBJ2-1; unclear D gene. The germline V gene has CDR1 SEHNR and CDR2 FQNEAQ (reference sequence). The CDR3 contains 16 residues. Deletions cut 0 bases from V and 3 bases from J, with 12 bases between. The CDR3 spells CASSLAGIRLYNEQFF. CDR3 in DNA: TGTGCCAGCAGCTTAGCGGGGATAAGGCTCTACAATGAGCAGTTCTTC.

The CDR3 coding sequence is TGTGCCAGCAGTTTAGCTCAGGGACGTCCCCGGATCGAGACCCAGTACTTC. It translates to CASSLAQGRPRIETQYF. This sequence joins TRBV27 and TRBJ2-5, with D perhaps assigned TRBD1 or TRBD2 (5 bases each). Per germline, CDR1 MNHEY and CDR2 SMNVEV (reference sequence). The CDR3 covers 17 residues. The germline V and J ends were trimmed by 2 bases and 5 bases, with 21 bases remaining between them.

This clone occurred once. CDR3: CASSLVGSGRAGEQYF. In DNA, the CDR3 is TGCGCCAGCAGCTTGGTGGGTAGCGGGAGGGCCGGGGAGCAGTACTTC. The V and J genes are TRBV5-1 and TRBJ2-7; 11 bases are shared with TRBD2. There are 16 residues in the CDR3. V was clipped by 0 bases and J by 7 bases; unmatched bases: 9. The germline CDR1 and CDR2 sequences are SGHRS and YFSETQ.

The J gene is TRBJ2-2, the V gene TRBV2; a possible D gene is TRBD1 (6 bases). This CDR3 region has 14 residues. Germline assignment: CDR1 SNHLY and CDR2 FYNNEI. The V end lost 1 base, the J end lost 6 bases, and 9 bases lay between the germline ends. The CDR3 is CASSEVGAPGELFF. Here the CDR3 DNA reads TGTGCCAGCAGTGAAGTGGGGGCGCCCGGGGAGCTGTTTTTT.